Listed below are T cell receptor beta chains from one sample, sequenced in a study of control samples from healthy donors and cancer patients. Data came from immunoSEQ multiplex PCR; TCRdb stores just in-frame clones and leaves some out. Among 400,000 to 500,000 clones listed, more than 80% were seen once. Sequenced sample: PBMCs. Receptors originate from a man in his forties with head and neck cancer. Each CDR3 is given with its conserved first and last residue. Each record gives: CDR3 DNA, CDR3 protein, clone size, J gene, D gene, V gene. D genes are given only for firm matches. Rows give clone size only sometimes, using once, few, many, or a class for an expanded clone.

CDR3 DNA: TGTGCCAGTAGTGAGGGACGGGCCAACGTCCTGACTTTC
CDR3 protein: CASSEGRANVLTF
clone size: -
J gene: TRBJ2-6
D gene: -
V gene: TRBV19

CDR3 DNA: TGCGCCAGCAGCCAAGGTGTCGGGGTAAATCAGCCCCAGCATTTT
CDR3 protein: CASSQGVGVNQPQHF
clone size: -
J gene: TRBJ1-5
D gene: -
V gene: TRBV4-3

CDR3 DNA: TGCGCCAGCAGCCAGCGGGAGGGTGGGTACAATGAGCAGTTCTTC
CDR3 protein: CASSQREGGYNEQFF
clone size: -
J gene: TRBJ2-1
D gene: TRBD2
V gene: TRBV4-1

CDR3 DNA: TGTGCCAGCAGAGCGGGGGGGACCATATTACGGGAGCAGTACTTC
CDR3 protein: CASRAGGTILREQYF
clone size: few
J gene: TRBJ2-7
D gene: TRBD2
V gene: TRBV5-4

CDR3 DNA: TGTGCCAGCAGACCAGGGAGGAGCTATGGCTACACCTTC
CDR3 protein: CASRPGRSYGYTF
clone size: once
J gene: TRBJ1-2
D gene: -
V gene: TRBV7-2

CDR3 DNA: TGCGCCAGCAGCCAATCAGAGAACTATGGCTACACCTTC
CDR3 protein: CASSQSENYGYTF
clone size: -
J gene: TRBJ1-2
D gene: -
V gene: TRBV4-3

CDR3 DNA: TGTGCCAGCAGCTTAGCTCAGGGCAGGAGCACCGGGGAGCTGTTTTTT
CDR3 protein: CASSLAQGRSTGELFF
clone size: -
J gene: TRBJ2-2
D gene: -
V gene: TRBV11-2

CDR3 DNA: TGTGCCTCCACGACAGGGAGGGATAACACTGAAGCTTTCTTT
CDR3 protein: CASTTGRDNTEAFF
clone size: -
J gene: TRBJ1-1
D gene: TRBD1
V gene: TRBV30

CDR3 DNA: TGCGCCAGCAGTGCTAAGACAGGGGTCTCCTACGAGCAGTACTTC
CDR3 protein: CASSAKTGVSYEQYF
clone size: -
J gene: TRBJ2-7
D gene: TRBD1
V gene: TRBV10-1

CDR3 DNA: TGTGCCAGCAGCCCCTGGACAGGGGAATACGAGCAGTACTTC
CDR3 protein: CASSPWTGEYEQYF
clone size: -
J gene: TRBJ2-7
D gene: TRBD1
V gene: TRBV7-2

CDR3 DNA: TGTGCCAGCGTGATGACAGGGGCGAACACTGAAGCTTTCTTT
CDR3 protein: CASVMTGANTEAFF
clone size: -
J gene: TRBJ1-1
D gene: TRBD1
V gene: TRBV6-5

CDR3 DNA: TGTGCCAGCTCAGCGATTAATCAGCCCCAGCATTTT
CDR3 protein: CASSAINQPQHF
clone size: -
J gene: TRBJ1-5
D gene: -
V gene: TRBV18

CDR3 DNA: TGCGCCAGCGGACTAGCGGGAAACACCGGGGAGCTGTTTTTT
CDR3 protein: CASGLAGNTGELFF
clone size: once
J gene: TRBJ2-2
D gene: TRBD2
V gene: TRBV5-1

CDR3 DNA: TGCGCCAGCAGCCAAGAGGGCTTGAACTACGAGCAGTACTTC
CDR3 protein: CASSQEGLNYEQYF
clone size: -
J gene: TRBJ2-7
D gene: -
V gene: TRBV4-1

CDR3 DNA: TGTGCCAGCAGCCGTCCGGGACTAAGGACCTTCGGTTCCTACAATGAGCAGTTCTTC
CDR3 protein: CASSRPGLRTFGSYNEQFF
clone size: -
J gene: TRBJ2-1
D gene: TRBD2
V gene: TRBV5-5

CDR3 DNA: TGTGCCAGCAGCCAGGCTAGCGGGGGAAGCTCTGGGGCCAACGTCCTGACTTTC
CDR3 protein: CASSQASGGSSGANVLTF
clone size: -
J gene: TRBJ2-6
D gene: TRBD2
V gene: TRBV3-1/TRBV3-2

CDR3 DNA: TGTGCCAGCAGTTACGGGTGGAATTCACCCCTCCACTTT
CDR3 protein: CASSYGWNSPLHF
clone size: -
J gene: TRBJ1-6
D gene: -
V gene: TRBV6-5

CDR3 DNA: TGCGCCAGCAGTGCCCGGGACAGAGAAGAGACCCAGTACTTC
CDR3 protein: CASSARDREETQYF
clone size: -
J gene: TRBJ2-5
D gene: TRBD1
V gene: TRBV10-2

CDR3 DNA: TGTGCCAGCAGTTACCGAGGGTCGGGCACCGGGGAGCTGTTTTTT
CDR3 protein: CASSYRGSGTGELFF
clone size: -
J gene: TRBJ2-2
D gene: -
V gene: TRBV6-5

CDR3 DNA: TGTGCCAGCAGCCCACCTCCCGGGACACAGAACTATGGCTACACCTTC
CDR3 protein: CASSPPPGTQNYGYTF
clone size: -
J gene: TRBJ1-2
D gene: -
V gene: TRBV28

CDR3 DNA: TGTGCCAGCTCACCAACGGACACTGAAGCTTTCTTT
CDR3 protein: CASSPTDTEAFF
clone size: -
J gene: TRBJ1-1
D gene: -
V gene: TRBV18

CDR3 DNA: TGTGCCAGCTCACCACAGGGGGCGAAGAGGGGCTACGAGCAGTACTTC
CDR3 protein: CASSPQGAKRGYEQYF
clone size: -
J gene: TRBJ2-7
D gene: TRBD1
V gene: TRBV18

CDR3 DNA: TGTGCCAGCAGCCAACCGGGACTAGAAACCCATGAGCAGTTCTTC
CDR3 protein: CASSQPGLETHEQFF
clone size: -
J gene: TRBJ2-1
D gene: TRBD2
V gene: TRBV14

CDR3 DNA: TGTGCCAGCAGTTTGCCGAACAGGTTGCCCCAAGAGACCCAGTACTTC
CDR3 protein: CASSLPNRLPQETQYF
clone size: -
J gene: TRBJ2-5
D gene: -
V gene: TRBV28

CDR3 DNA: TGTGCCAGCAGGGGACAGGGGTATTCACCCCTCCACTTT
CDR3 protein: CASRGQGYSPLHF
clone size: few
J gene: TRBJ1-6
D gene: TRBD1
V gene: TRBV2

CDR3 DNA: TGTGCCAGCAGCTTAATACTGAGCTCCTACAATGAGCAGTTCTTC
CDR3 protein: CASSLILSSYNEQFF
clone size: medium-sized
J gene: TRBJ2-1
D gene: -
V gene: TRBV7-8